What follows describes a single TCR beta chain. Its specificity is not known. Unmatched junction bases numbered 11, after V lost 1 base and J lost 7 bases. The CDR3 extends over 18 amino acids. Germline loops: CDR1 SEHNR, CDR2 FQNEAQ (reference sequence). The record originates from a study of cytomegalovirus exposure and HLA in healthy donors. Primers for the PCR totalled 60 Vbeta and 13 Jbeta. Assay used: immunoSEQ multiplex PCR; TCRdb lists only in-frame clones, some missing. The data show around 150,000 clones, approximately 10% seen once. Overall study findings and caveats: When the data were analyzed later, several of the most significant clusters appeared to be linked to common viral pathogens. Researchers left out some V segments, among them TRBV6-2 and TRBV6-3, as indistinguishable. Usually a TCR sequence was rare, but some public TCRs were found in many donors. Clonal expansion was found to be greater in HLA-associated TCR beta chains than in equally common others in a later analysis.

The receptor was isolated from a woman between 35 and 50 years old in good health and CMV-seropositive. The chain combines TRBV7-9 with TRBJ1-4; 11 bases agree with TRBD1. Sequencing was performed on PBMCs. CDR3 nucleotides: TGTGCCAGCAGCTTAGGATACCCTCGGGACAGGGGGATTGAAAAACTGTTTTTT. The encoded protein is CASSLGYPRDRGIEKLFF.